The 2 T cell receptor beta chains below come from one sample, sequenced in a study of regulatory T cells in long-lasting Graves disease. Combining iRepertoire HTBI primers with Arm-PCR of CDR3 regions, the authors built TCR beta libraries. Each CDR3 protein gets one entry after TCRdb re-called the multiplex PCR reads with MiXCR. This repertoire shows 350,000 to 450,000 distinct CDR3 sequences, 14% to 15% found once; its top ten account for under 9%. The time point denotes: newly diagnosed GD, antithyroid drugs for less than 3 months. After RNA was extracted from PBMCs, the TCR library was made from it. A further study also used this sample, focusing on T cells in Graves' hyperthyroidism and ophthalmopathy.

This specimen was peripheral blood mononuclear cells (PBMCs), taken at new diagnosis, from a patient treated with antithyroid drugs. The receptors originated from a woman aged 40 to 55 with Graves disease.

A word on this clonotype: This may stem from a read error, because a much larger clone lies one nucleotide away. V usage is TRBV20-1 and J usage is TRBJ1-4, with D unclear. There are 11 residues in the CDR3. Germline lookup yields CDR1 DFQATT and CDR2 SNEGSKA (reference sequence). This CDR3 is CSVWTNEKLSF. The CDR3, as DNA: TGCAGTGTTTGGACTAATGAAAAACTGTCTTTT.

This clonotype was recorded many times. This rearrangement joins TRBV2 to TRBJ2-1; D might be TRBD1 or TRBD2, each matching 5 bases. Germline V gives CDR1 SNHLY, CDR2 FYNNEI. The CDR3 length is 15 residues. The V and J ends lost 6 bases and 6 bases respectively, with 18 bases between them. CDR3 nucleotide sequence: TGTGCCAGCAGGACGGGGCCAGCCGCCTCCAATGAGCAGTTCTTC. Translating gives CASRTGPAASNEQFF.